The 29 T cell receptor beta chains given below trace back to one sample, sequenced in a study of cytomegalovirus exposure and HLA in healthy donors. Libraries were prepared by immunoSEQ multiplex PCR; TCRdb keeps only in-frame clonotypes and omits some of them. Among a few hundred thousand clones listed, roughly 83% were seen once. Sequencing was carried out using PBMCs. The receptors stem from a woman under 40 in good health and CMV-seropositive.

This clone has just one count. The V and J genes are TRBV30 and TRBJ1-1; D is perhaps TRBD1 (5 bases). Trimming shortened V by 0 bases and J by 8 bases, and 13 bases separated the two germline ends. Germline values: CDR1 GTSNPN, CDR2 SVGIG (reference sequence). The CDR3 spans 13 residues. The CDR3 protein is CAWSVRAGREAFF. In DNA, the CDR3 is TGTGCCTGGAGTGTACGGGCAGGGAGAGAAGCTTTCTTT.

The chain joins TRBV7-9 to TRBJ2-2; possible D gene TRBD1, 7 bases. The CDR3 extends over 14 amino acids. In germline, CDR1 is SEHNR, CDR2 FQNEAQ (reference sequence). V was shortened by 8 bases and J by 1 base, with 11 bases between the two germline ends. Here the CDR3 reads CASAGQKNTGELFF. The CDR3 bases are TGTGCCAGCGCGGGACAGAAGAACACCGGGGAGCTGTTTTTT.

CDR3 bases: TGTGCCAGCAGAATAGAGGGGGCTGCAGATACGCAGTATTTT. Translated, it gives CASRIEGAADTQYF. J is TRBJ2-3 and V is TRBV27; TRBD1 matches 7 bases. CDR1 and CDR2 from the germline V gene are MNHEY and SMNVEV (reference sequence). The CDR3 runs 14 residues. V lost 6 bases and J lost 4; bases outside the gene matches: 7.

Details on this clone: Other DNA sequences in the same sample also yield this CDR3. The V and J genes are TRBV9 and TRBJ2-2; D not certain. This CDR3 comprises 13 residues. V shed 0 bases and J shed 4 bases, with 4 bases lying between them. Germline CDR1 and CDR2: SGDLS and YYNGEE. The CDR3 is CASSVGGTGELFF. The DNA of the CDR3 is TGTGCCAGCAGCGTAGGCGGCACCGGGGAGCTGTTTTTT. The full variable domain, rest sourced from reference TRBV9 and TRBJ2-2, is DSGVTQTPKHLITATGQRVTLRCSPRSGDLSVYWYQQSLDQGLQFLIQYYNGEERAKGNILERFSAQQFPDLHSELNLSSLELGDSALYFCASSVGGTGELFFGEGSRLTVL.

The rearrangement joins TRBV27 to TRBJ2-7; no firm D call. The CDR3 sequence is 14 residues long. Germline V lookup: CDR1 MNHEY, CDR2 SMNVEV (reference sequence). V was trimmed by 5 bases and J by 0 bases, leaving 11 bases between them. The CDR3 sequence: CASSPQTVSYEQYF. Here the CDR3 DNA reads TGTGCCAGCAGTCCCCAGACTGTCTCCTACGAGCAGTACTTC.

The V call is TRBV30, the J call TRBJ2-1; 7 bases map to TRBD2. Unmatched junction bases numbered 12, after V lost 7 bases and J lost 0 bases. CDR3 length: 16 residues. Germline V gene sequence: CDR1 GTSNPN, CDR2 SVGIG (reference sequence). The CDR3 DNA reads as TGTGCCTTCAAGCACCCCGCGGGAGCCTCCTACAATGAGCAGTTCTTC. Its protein is CAFKHPAGASYNEQFF.

This chain joins TRBV4-3 and TRBJ2-3, with TRBD2 matching over 10 bases. CDR1 is LGHNA and CDR2 is YSLEER in the germline V gene. CDR3 size: 16 residues. Trimming at V came to 4 bases and at J to 5 bases, leaving 9 bases not matched to a gene. For the CDR3, the DNA is TGCGCCAGCAGCCCCGGGGTAGCGGGAGGTGGAGATACGCAGTATTTT. Its translation: CASSPGVAGGGDTQYF.

V and J are TRBV30 and TRBJ2-3; D is undetermined. This CDR3 is built from 12 residues. Trimming removed 8 bases from V and 6 bases from J, with 15 bases in between. CDR1 GTSNPN and CDR2 SVGIG come from the germline V gene (reference sequence). The CDR3 DNA is TGTGCCGGGTCGTCTGAGGCGGATACGCAGTATTTT. Translating it yields CAGSSEADTQYF.

This sequence joins TRBV4-2 and TRBJ2-7; a weak D match, TRBD1 (5 bases). The germline CDR1 and CDR2 sequences are LGHNA and YNFKEQ. CDR3 size: 15 residues. The V gene lost 0 bases and the J gene lost 6 bases, with 15 bases spanning the gap. CDR3 in amino acids: CASSQDLEGVGEQYF. CDR3 coding DNA: TGTGCCAGCAGCCAAGACCTGGAAGGGGTCGGCGAGCAGTACTTC.

The V call is TRBV11-2, the J call TRBJ1-2, with D possibly being TRBD1 (6 bases). CDR1 and CDR2 from the germline V gene are SGHAT and FQNNGV. The CDR3 spans 15 residues. V was clipped by 8 bases and J by 0 bases, with 16 bases between them. This chain's CDR3 is CASQAIRTANYGYTF. Here the CDR3 DNA reads TGTGCCAGCCAAGCAATCAGGACAGCTAACTATGGCTACACCTTC.

The rearrangement links TRBV6-1 to TRBJ2-5; D ambiguous. The CDR3 totals 12 residues. CDR1 is MNHNS and CDR2 is SASEGT in the germline V gene. The V and J ends lost 1 base and 4 bases respectively, with 4 bases between them. CDR3 loop: CASSEGRETQYF. The CDR3 region has the DNA TGTGCCAGCAGTGAAGGTAGAGAGACCCAGTACTTC.

The V call is TRBV29-1, the J call TRBJ2-3, with a weak D call TRBD1 (5 bases). CDR1 and CDR2 (germline): SQVTM, ANQGSEA. V dropped 3 bases and J dropped 6 bases, with 13 bases sitting between them. The CDR3 runs 13 residues. The DNA of the CDR3 is TGCAGCGTTGACGTCCAGGGTGGTGATACGCAGTATTTT. It encodes CSVDVQGGDTQYF.

V gene TRBV12-1 combines with J gene TRBJ2-5; TRBD2, the D gene given by the table, was not confirmed from the DNA. TRBV12-1 counts as a pseudogene. This CDR3 has 13 amino acids. This CDR3 reads CASRSGFQETQYF. CDR3 sequence (DNA): TGTGCCAGCAGGTCGGGATTCCAAGAGACCCAGTACTTC.

This clone was seen more than once but under ten times. This chain joins TRBV6-5 and TRBJ1-5; maybe TRBD1 (5 bases). The CDR3 consists of 13 residues. Germline values: CDR1 MNHEY, CDR2 SVGAGI. V was cut by 9 bases and J by 5 bases, with 14 bases left in between. This chain's CDR3 is CASSGRTYQPQHF. CDR3 DNA sequence: TGTGCCAGTTCAGGGCGGACTTATCAGCCCCAGCATTTT.

This clone was seen just once. The chain is built from TRBV27 and TRBJ1-5; D is ambiguous. Germline V gene data show CDR1 as MNHEY and CDR2 as SMNVEV (reference sequence). V lost 1 base to trimming and J lost 5 bases, with 18 bases between them. This CDR3 spans 17 amino acids. CDR3 residues: CASSLYWAEGEYQPQHF. Written as DNA, the CDR3 is TGTGCCAGCAGTTTATATTGGGCGGAGGGCGAATATCAGCCCCAGCATTTT.

The chain recombines TRBV27 with TRBJ1-2; D possibly corresponds to TRBD1 (6 bases). The CDR3 consists of 12 residues. Germline CDR1 is MNHEY and CDR2 is SMNVEV (reference sequence). The V end lost 2 bases, the J end lost 8 bases, and 9 bases lay between the germline ends. As DNA, the CDR3 is TGTGCCAGCAGTTTAACAGGGATAGGCTACACCTTC. Amino acids: CASSLTGIGYTF.

The chain links TRBV7-8 to TRBJ2-1; 11 nucleotides agree with TRBD2. From germline, CDR1 is SGHVS and CDR2 FQNEAQ. V trimming: 5 bases; J trimming: 4 bases; junction bases outside the gene matches: 13. The CDR3 totals 18 residues. CDR3 loop: CASSTRIPGLAAYNEQFF. CDR3 in DNA: TGTGCCAGCAGCACACGAATACCGGGACTAGCGGCTTACAATGAGCAGTTCTTC.

The rearrangement joins TRBV7-9 to TRBJ2-5, with D unresolved. Trimming took off 5 bases at V and 1 base at J, with 11 bases between the two ends. From germline, CDR1 is SEHNR and CDR2 FQNEAQ (reference sequence). The CDR3 is 14 amino acids. In nucleotides, the CDR3 is TGTGCCAGCAGCCAAACGGGCCTCCAAGAGACCCAGTACTTC. Its translation: CASSQTGLQETQYF.

The chain couples TRBV5-1 to TRBJ2-7; D remains ambiguous. The CDR3 is 14 residues long. Germline loops: CDR1 SGHRS, CDR2 YFSETQ. V was pared by 4 bases and J by 1 base, with 12 bases between. The CDR3 coding sequence is TGCGCCAGCAGCCTGGGTAGTGGTTCCTACGAGCAGTACTTC. The encoded protein is CASSLGSGSYEQYF.

The genes are TRBV29-1 and TRBJ1-1, with D possibly matching TRBD1 (6 bases). Germline V gives CDR1 SQVTM, CDR2 ANQGSEA. The CDR3 totals 11 residues. The V gene lost 7 bases and the J gene lost 5 bases, with 11 bases spanning the gap. CDR3 residues: CSGEGGTEAFF. In DNA, the CDR3 is TGCAGCGGAGAGGGGGGTACTGAAGCTTTCTTT.

The genes are TRBV27 and TRBJ1-4; D not certain. This CDR3 has 13 residues. Trimming removed 7 bases from V and 10 bases from J, with 16 bases in between. CDR1 and CDR2 from the germline V gene are MNHEY and SMNVEV (reference sequence). CDR3 nucleotide sequence: TGTGCCAGCAAAGGAGGAAGGGAGGGAAAACTGTTTTTT. Translating gives CASKGGREGKLFF.

The V gene is TRBV4-3, the J gene TRBJ2-5, with 8 bases lining up with TRBD2. The CDR3 has 13 residues. V lost 6 bases to trimming and J lost 3 bases; unmatched junction nucleotides: 3. Germline assignment: CDR1 LGHNA and CDR2 YSLEER. The CDR3 spells CASSPGREETQYF. The CDR3 nucleotides read TGCGCCAGCAGTCCCGGGAGGGAAGAGACCCAGTACTTC.

The J gene is TRBJ2-1, the V gene TRBV4-3, with TRBD2 matching over 11 bases. Germline CDR1 is LGHNA and CDR2 is YSLEER. Trimming took 2 bases from V and 4 from J; bases not matched to a gene: 4. CDR3 length: 16 residues. CDR3 loop: CASSQSGTSGYNEQFF. The CDR3 DNA sequence: TGCGCCAGCAGCCAATCCGGGACTAGCGGATACAATGAGCAGTTCTTC.

V and J are TRBV9 and TRBJ1-5; D is undetermined. The CDR3 has 15 amino acids. Germline values: CDR1 SGDLS, CDR2 YYNGEE. V dropped 0 bases and J dropped 1 base, with 8 bases sitting between them. CDR3: CASSVGGKSNQPQHF. The CDR3, as DNA: TGTGCCAGCAGCGTAGGAGGGAAGAGCAATCAGCCCCAGCATTTT. Using reference TRBV9 and TRBJ1-5 for the parts outside the CDR3, the full variable domain is DSGVTQTPKHLITATGQRVTLRCSPRSGDLSVYWYQQSLDQGLQFLIQYYNGEERAKGNILERFSAQQFPDLHSELNLSSLELGDSALYFCASSVGGKSNQPQHFGDGTRLSIL.

This clone was counted only a few times. Germline and junction disagree at one end, which may indicate a read error. The J gene is TRBJ1-1, the V gene TRBV27; 10 positions agree with TRBD1. Per germline, CDR1 MNHEY and CDR2 SMNVEV (reference sequence). There are 13 residues in the CDR3. The CDR3 sequence is CASSFNSGQGTKF. In nucleotides, the CDR3 is TGTGCCAGCAGTTTTAATTCGGGACAGGGGACCAAATTT.

This chain uses TRBV5-4 with TRBJ1-3; D gene ambiguous. This CDR3 is built from 14 residues. Trimming removed 0 bases from V and 3 bases from J, with 7 bases in between. Per the germline V gene, CDR1 is SGHNT and CDR2 is YYREEE (reference sequence). In DNA, the CDR3 is TGTGCCAGCAGCTTGGGACTGGATGGAAACACCATATATTTT. Protein product: CASSLGLDGNTIYF. The variable domain in full, completed from reference TRBV5-4 and TRBJ1-3, reads ETGVTQSPTHLIKTRGQQVTLRCSSQSGHNTVSWYQQALGQGPQFIFQYYREEENGRGNFPPRFSGLQFPNYSSELNVNALELDDSALYLCASSLGLDGNTIYFGEGSWLTVV.

This clone occurred once. This chain connects TRBV5-1 to TRBJ1-2; TRBD1 aligns across 7 bases. The CDR3 consists of 12 residues. CDR1 is SGHRS, CDR2 YFSETQ, per germline. The trim removed 4 bases at V and 5 bases at J, leaving 2 bases unmatched. The CDR3 bases are TGCGCCAGCAGCGCAGGGGGTTATGGCTACACCTTC. Translated, it gives CASSAGGYGYTF.

This clone was counted between two and nine times. The same CDR3 is also encoded by other DNA sequences in this sample. The chain employs TRBV6-5 and TRBJ1-1; D not resolved. Germline V gene lookup returns CDR1 MNHEY and CDR2 SVGAGI. The CDR3 extends over 13 amino acids. Trimming took 5 bases from V and 5 from J, leaving 12 bases between them. Here the CDR3 reads CASSRGFDTEAFF. CDR3 sequence (DNA): TGTGCCAGCAGTCGAGGGTTTGATACTGAAGCTTTCTTT.

V and J are TRBV7-2 and TRBJ2-1, with D hard to call. V was cut by 5 bases and J by 6 bases, with 17 bases left in between. The CDR3 has 15 residues. The germline V gene has CDR1 SGHTA and CDR2 FQGNSA. CDR3 sequence: CASSTQNGLGNEQFF. CDR3 in DNA: TGTGCCAGCAGCACACAAAATGGCCTCGGCAATGAGCAGTTCTTC.